This TCR beta chain emerged from a study of blood T cell repertoires in COVID-19. Study background: COVID-19 samples, acute and convalescent, were from the United States, Italy and Spain. PBMCs, B-cell-depleted T cells, or T cells provided the cDNA or gDNA that made up the material.

Trimming took 7 bases from V and 6 from J, leaving 16 bases between them. The CDR3 contains 14 residues. Germline loops: CDR1 LNHDA, CDR2 SQIVND (reference sequence). The authors' processing: Scientists estimated how many nucleated cells there were by amplifying reference gene primers. Sequencing was performed with immunoSEQ multiplex PCR; in TCRdb, only in-frame clones are kept and a portion is missing. V and J calls and clone size are given by that table; D and trimming were obtained from the DNA. Of about 80,000 clones listed, around four fifths are singletons. The chain combines TRBV19 with TRBJ1-5; D might be TRBD1 (5 bases). The TCR comes from a human donor in a cohort sampled during active COVID-19. Material: peripheral blood. The CDR3 sequence: CASNKGQDGQPQHF. DNA for the CDR3: TGTGCCAGTAATAAGGGGCAGGATGGTCAGCCCCAGCATTTT.